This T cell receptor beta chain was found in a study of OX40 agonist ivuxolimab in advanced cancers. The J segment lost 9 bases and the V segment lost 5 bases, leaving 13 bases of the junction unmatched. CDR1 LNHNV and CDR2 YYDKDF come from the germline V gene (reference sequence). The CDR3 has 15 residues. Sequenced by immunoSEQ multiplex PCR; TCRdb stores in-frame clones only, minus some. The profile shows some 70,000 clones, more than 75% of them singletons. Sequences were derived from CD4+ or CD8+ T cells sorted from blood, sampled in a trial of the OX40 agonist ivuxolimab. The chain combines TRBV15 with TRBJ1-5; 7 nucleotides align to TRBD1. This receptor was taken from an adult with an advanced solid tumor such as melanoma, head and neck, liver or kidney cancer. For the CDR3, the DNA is TGTGCCACCAGCGTAGGGACAGATACTTACCCGCCCCAGCATTTT. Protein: CATSVGTDTYPPQHF.